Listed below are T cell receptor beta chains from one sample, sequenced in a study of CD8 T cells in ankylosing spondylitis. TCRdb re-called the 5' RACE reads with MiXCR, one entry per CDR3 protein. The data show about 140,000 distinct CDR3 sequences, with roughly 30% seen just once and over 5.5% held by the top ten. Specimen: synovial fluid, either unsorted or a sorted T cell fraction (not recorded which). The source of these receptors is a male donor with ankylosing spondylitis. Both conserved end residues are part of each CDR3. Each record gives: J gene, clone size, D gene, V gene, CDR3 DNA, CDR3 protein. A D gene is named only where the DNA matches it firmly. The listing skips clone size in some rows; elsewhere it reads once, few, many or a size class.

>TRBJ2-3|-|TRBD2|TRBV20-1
TGCAGTGCTAGAGGACAAGGGACTAGCGGGGGTCGCACAGATACGCAGTATTTT
CSARGQGTSGGRTDTQYF
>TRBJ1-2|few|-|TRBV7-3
TGTGCCAGCAGCCCGACCCCTGGCTATGGCTACACCTTC
CASSPTPGYGYTF
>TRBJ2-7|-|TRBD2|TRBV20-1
TGCAGTGCTAGAGATGCTAGCGGGCAGTACGAGCAGTACTTC
CSARDASGQYEQYF
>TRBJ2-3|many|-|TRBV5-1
TGCGCCAGCAGCCCTGGCGGGGTGCGGGATACGCAGTATTTT
CASSPGGVRDTQYF
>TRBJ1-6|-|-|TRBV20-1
TGCAGTGCTAGCGGGCAGGTGAGGGATTCACCCCTCCACTTT
CSASGQVRDSPLHF
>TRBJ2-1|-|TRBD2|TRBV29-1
TGCAGCGGGACTCTAGCGGGGGGGAGGTATGAGCAGTTCTTC
CSGTLAGGRYEQFF
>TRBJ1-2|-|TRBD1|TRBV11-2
TGTGCCAGCAGCCATCAGAGACAGGGGAATGGCTACACCTTC
CASSHQRQGNGYTF
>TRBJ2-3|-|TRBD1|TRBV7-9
TGTGCCAGCAGCGGGGGACAGGGGAGCACAGATACGCAGTATTTT
CASSGGQGSTDTQYF
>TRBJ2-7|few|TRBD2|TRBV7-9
TGTGCCAGCAGCGTAGGCACTAGCGGGGTCCGTGAGCAGTACTTC
CASSVGTSGVREQYF
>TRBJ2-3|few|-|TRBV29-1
TGCAGCGTGAGTGGACTATCCGGGGGCACAGATACGCAGTATTTT
CSVSGLSGGTDTQYF
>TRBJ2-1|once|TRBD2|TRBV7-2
TGTGCCAGCAACCGGGGGGGCCCCTACAATGAGCAGTTCTTC
CASNRGGPYNEQFF
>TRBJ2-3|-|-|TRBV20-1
TGCAGTGCCTTCGATGGGGGGCCGGGCACAGATACGCAGTATTTT
CSAFDGGPGTDTQYF
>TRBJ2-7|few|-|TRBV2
TGTGCCAGCAACTCCCCCGAGGGGGGGAGCGAGCAGTACTTC
CASNSPEGGSEQYF
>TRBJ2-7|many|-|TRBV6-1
TGTGCCAGCAGGCTTCAGGACGGCTCCTACGAGCAGTACTTC
CASRLQDGSYEQYF
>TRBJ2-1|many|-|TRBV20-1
TGCAGTGCTAGAGATTGGAGCGGTAAGACCTACAATGAGCAGTTCTTC
CSARDWSGKTYNEQFF
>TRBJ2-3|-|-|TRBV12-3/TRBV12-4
TGTGCCAGCAGTTCATCTAGCGCGAGCACAGATACGCAGTATTTT
CASSSSSASTDTQYF
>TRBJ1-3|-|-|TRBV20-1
TGCAGTGCTAACTCCGGGACAAAGAGCTCTGGAAACACCATATATTTT
CSANSGTKSSGNTIYF
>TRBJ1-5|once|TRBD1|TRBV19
TGTGCCAGTAGTACACAGGGGCGCCGCTGGGATTATAGCAATCAGCCCCAGCATTTT
CASSTQGRRWDYSNQPQHF
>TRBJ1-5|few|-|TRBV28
TGTGCCAGCAGTTTTAGGGGGTCGCTCAATCAGCCCCAGCATTTT
CASSFRGSLNQPQHF
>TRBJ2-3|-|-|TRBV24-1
TGTGCCACCTCAACGGGGGGCCTGGATACGCAGTATTTT
CATSTGGLDTQYF
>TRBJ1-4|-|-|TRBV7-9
TGTGCCAGCAGCTTACGTCTGGACAGTAATGAAAAACTGTTTTTT
CASSLRLDSNEKLFF
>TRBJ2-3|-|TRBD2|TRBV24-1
TGTGCCACCAGTGATTCGCGGACTAGCGGGTCTAGCACAGATACGCAGTATTTT
CATSDSRTSGSSTDTQYF
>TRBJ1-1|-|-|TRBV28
TGTGCCAGCAGTAGAGGGGGGGGGACTCTGAACACTGAAGCTTTCTTT
CASSRGGGTLNTEAFF
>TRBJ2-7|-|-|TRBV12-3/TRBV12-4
TGTGCCAGCAGTTCCGGGAACCCACACGAGCAGTACTTC
CASSSGNPHEQYF
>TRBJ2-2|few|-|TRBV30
TGTGCCTGGAACCGGCAGAACACCGGGGAGCTGTTTTTT
CAWNRQNTGELFF
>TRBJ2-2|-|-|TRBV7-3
TGTGCCAGCAGCCCCCAGGGAAGCAGCGGGGAGCTGTTTTTT
CASSPQGSSGELFF
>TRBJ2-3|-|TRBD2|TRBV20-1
TGCAGTGCTAGTAGGGCGGGAGGGAGTCTGGACACGCAGTATTTT
CSASRAGGSLDTQYF
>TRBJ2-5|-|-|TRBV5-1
TGCGCCAGCAGCTTGTTGGGGAAAATCCAAGAGACCCAGTACTTC
CASSLLGKIQETQYF
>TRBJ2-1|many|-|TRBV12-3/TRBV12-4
TGTGCCGTTAGGGGCGCGGGGAATGAGCAGTTCTTC
CAVRGAGNEQFF
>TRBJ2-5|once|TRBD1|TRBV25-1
TGTGCCAGCAGTGTAGGGGGCCCCCAAGAGACCCAGTACTTC
CASSVGGPQETQYF
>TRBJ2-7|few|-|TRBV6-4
TGTGCCAGCAGTGTTGGACTAACCTACGAGCAGTACTTC
CASSVGLTYEQYF
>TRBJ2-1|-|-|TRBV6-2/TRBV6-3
TGTGCCAGCAGCCAGGACAGCTCCTACAATGAGCAGTTCTTC
CASSQDSSYNEQFF
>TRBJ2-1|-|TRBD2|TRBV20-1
TGCAGCACCCTAGCGGGGGATGAGCAGTTCTTC
CSTLAGDEQFF
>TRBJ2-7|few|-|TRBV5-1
TGCGCCAGCAGCTTCCCACCCCCCTCCTACGAGCAGTACTTC
CASSFPPPSYEQYF
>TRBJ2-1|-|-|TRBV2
TGTGCCAGCAGTGAAGGGCCGGTAAATGAGCAGTTCTTC
CASSEGPVNEQFF
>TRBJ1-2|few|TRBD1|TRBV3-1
TGTGCCAGCAGCCAGGGACAGAATAACTATGGCTACACCTTC
CASSQGQNNYGYTF
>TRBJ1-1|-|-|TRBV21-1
TGTGCCAGCAGCCCCGGGCCCCGGACAGGATTGAACACTGAAGCTTTCTTT
CASSPGPRTGLNTEAFF